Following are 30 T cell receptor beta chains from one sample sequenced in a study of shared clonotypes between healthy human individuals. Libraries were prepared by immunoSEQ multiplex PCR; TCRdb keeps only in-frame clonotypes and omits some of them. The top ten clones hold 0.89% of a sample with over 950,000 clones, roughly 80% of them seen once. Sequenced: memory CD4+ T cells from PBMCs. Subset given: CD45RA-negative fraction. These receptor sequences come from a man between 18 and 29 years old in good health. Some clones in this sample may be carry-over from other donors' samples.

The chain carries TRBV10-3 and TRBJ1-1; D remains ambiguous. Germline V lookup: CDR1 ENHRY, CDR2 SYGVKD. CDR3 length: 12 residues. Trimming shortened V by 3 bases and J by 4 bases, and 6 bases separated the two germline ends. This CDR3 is CAISETGTEAFF. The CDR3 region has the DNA TGTGCCATCAGTGAAACGGGCACTGAAGCTTTCTTT.

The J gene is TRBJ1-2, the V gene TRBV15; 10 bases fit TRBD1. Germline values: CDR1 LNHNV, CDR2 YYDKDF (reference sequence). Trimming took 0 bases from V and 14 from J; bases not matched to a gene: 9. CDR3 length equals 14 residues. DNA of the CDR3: TGTGCCACCAGCAGAGAAGGGGACAGGGGCCTCTGGACCTTC. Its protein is CATSREGDRGLWTF. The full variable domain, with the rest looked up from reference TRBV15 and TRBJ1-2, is DAMVIQNPRYQVTQFGKPVTLSCSQTLNHNVMYWYQQKSSQAPKLLFHYYDKDFNNEADTPDNFQSRRPNTSFCFLDIRSPGLGDTAMYLCATSREGDRGLWTFGSGTRLTVV.

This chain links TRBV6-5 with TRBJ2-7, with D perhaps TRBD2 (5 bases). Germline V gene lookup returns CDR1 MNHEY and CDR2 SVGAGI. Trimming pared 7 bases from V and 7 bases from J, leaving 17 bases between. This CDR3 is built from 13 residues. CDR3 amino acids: CASIEGSSGEQYF. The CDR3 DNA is TGTGCCAGCATCGAAGGGAGCTCCGGAGAGCAGTACTTC.

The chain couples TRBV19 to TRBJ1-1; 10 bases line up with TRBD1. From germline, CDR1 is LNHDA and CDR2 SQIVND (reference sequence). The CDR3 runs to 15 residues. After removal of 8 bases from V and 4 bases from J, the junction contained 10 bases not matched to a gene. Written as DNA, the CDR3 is TGTGCCAGTTTATGGGACAGGGGACGGACCACTGAAGCTTTCTTT. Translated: CASLWDRGRTTEAFF.

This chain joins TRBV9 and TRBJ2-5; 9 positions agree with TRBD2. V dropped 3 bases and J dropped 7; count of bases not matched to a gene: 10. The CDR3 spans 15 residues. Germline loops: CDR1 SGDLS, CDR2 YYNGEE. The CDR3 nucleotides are TGTGCCAGCAGCGCGGCGGGAGGGGTAGAGGCGACCCAGTACTTC. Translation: CASSAAGGVEATQYF.

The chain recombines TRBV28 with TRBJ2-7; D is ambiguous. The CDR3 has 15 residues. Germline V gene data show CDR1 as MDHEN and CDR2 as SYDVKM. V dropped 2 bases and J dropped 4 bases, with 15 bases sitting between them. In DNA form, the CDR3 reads TGTGCCAGCAGTTTACCCCGCCCCCCTAGTTACGAGCAGTACTTC. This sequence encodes CASSLPRPPSYEQYF.

The CDR3 DNA follows: TGTGCCAGCAGTGAGAGAACAGGGGACTCACCCCTCCACTTT. Protein sequence: CASSERTGDSPLHF. The genes are TRBV2 and TRBJ1-6; TRBD1 agrees at 7 bases. Germline V lookup: CDR1 SNHLY, CDR2 FYNNEI. The CDR3 extends over 14 amino acids. The trim removed 3 bases at V and 10 bases at J, leaving 6 bases unmatched.

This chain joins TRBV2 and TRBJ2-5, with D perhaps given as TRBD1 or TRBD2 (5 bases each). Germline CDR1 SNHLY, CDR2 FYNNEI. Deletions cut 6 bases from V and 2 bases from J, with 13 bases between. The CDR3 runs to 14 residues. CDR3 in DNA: TGTGCCAGCAGCCCCGGGGCAGTACAAGAGACCCAGTACTTC. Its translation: CASSPGAVQETQYF.

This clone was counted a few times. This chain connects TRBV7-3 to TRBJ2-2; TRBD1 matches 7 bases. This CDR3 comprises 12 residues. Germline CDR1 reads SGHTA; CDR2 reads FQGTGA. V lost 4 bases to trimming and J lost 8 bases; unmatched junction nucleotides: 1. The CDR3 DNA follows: TGTGCCAGCAGCTACAGGGGAGGGGAGCTGTTTTTT. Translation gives CASSYRGGELFF.

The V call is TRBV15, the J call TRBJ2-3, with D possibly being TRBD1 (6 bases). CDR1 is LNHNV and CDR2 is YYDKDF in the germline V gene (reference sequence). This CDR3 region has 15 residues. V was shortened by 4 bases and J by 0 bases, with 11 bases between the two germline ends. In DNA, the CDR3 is TGTGCCACCAGCACTCCGGGACATAGCACAGATACGCAGTATTTT. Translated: CATSTPGHSTDTQYF.

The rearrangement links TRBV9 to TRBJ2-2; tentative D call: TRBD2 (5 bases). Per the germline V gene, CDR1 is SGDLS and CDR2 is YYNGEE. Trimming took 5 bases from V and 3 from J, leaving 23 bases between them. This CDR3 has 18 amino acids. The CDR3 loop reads CASRKSHPGESDTGELFF. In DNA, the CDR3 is TGTGCCAGCAGAAAATCCCATCCTGGGGAGTCCGACACCGGGGAGCTGTTTTTT.

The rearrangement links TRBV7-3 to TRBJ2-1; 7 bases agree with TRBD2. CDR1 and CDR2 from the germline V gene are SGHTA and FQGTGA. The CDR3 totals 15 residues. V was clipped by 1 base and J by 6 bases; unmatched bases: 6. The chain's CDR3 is CASSLSQREVNEQFF. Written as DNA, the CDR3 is TGTGCCAGCAGCTTAAGCCAGCGGGAAGTCAATGAGCAGTTCTTC.

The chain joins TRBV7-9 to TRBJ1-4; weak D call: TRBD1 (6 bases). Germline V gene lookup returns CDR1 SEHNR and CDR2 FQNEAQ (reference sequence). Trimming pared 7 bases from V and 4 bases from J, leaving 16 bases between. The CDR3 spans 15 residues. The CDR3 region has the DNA TGTGCCAGCACCCCCATGGGGGGACATAATGAAAAACTGTTTTTT. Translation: CASTPMGGHNEKLFF. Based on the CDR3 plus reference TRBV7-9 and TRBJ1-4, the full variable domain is DTGVSQNPRHKITKRGQNVTFRCDPISEHNRLYWYRQTLGQGPEFLTYFQNEAQLEKSRLLSDRFSAERPKGSFSTLEIQRTEQGDSAMYLCASTPMGGHNEKLFFGSGTQLSVL.

DNA of the CDR3: TGTGCCAGCAGCTCCCCCGTGGGGAGGGAGAGGGAGACCCAGTACTTC. This translates into CASSSPVGRERETQYF. The gene calls are TRBV5-4 and TRBJ2-5; 7 bases map to TRBD2. Trimming cost V 3 bases and J 5 bases; bases outside gene matches: 13. Germline CDR1 is SGHNT and CDR2 is YYREEE (reference sequence). The CDR3 is made up of 16 amino acids.

Written as DNA, the CDR3 is TGTGCCTGGGGGGGGATAATAACCTACGAGCAGTACTTC. Amino acids: CAWGGIITYEQYF. This sequence joins TRBV30 and TRBJ2-7, with D possibly being TRBD2 (6 bases). The CDR3 length is 13 residues. Germline CDR1 reads GTSNPN; CDR2 reads SVGIG (reference sequence). Trimming pared 5 bases from V and 2 bases from J, leaving 13 bases between.

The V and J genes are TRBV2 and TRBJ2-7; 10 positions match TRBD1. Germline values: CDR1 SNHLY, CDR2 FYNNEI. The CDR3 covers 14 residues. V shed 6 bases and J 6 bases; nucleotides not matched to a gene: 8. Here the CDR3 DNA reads TGTGCCAGCAGCCCGGGACAGGGGATAATCGAGCAGTACTTC. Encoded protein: CASSPGQGIIEQYF.

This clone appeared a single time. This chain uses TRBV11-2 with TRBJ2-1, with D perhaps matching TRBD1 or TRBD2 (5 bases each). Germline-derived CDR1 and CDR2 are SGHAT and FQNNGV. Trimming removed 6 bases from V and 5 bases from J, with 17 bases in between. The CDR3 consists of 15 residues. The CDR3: CASRSRVGVDNEQFF. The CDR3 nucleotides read TGTGCCAGCAGGAGCAGGGTGGGAGTAGACAATGAGCAGTTCTTC.

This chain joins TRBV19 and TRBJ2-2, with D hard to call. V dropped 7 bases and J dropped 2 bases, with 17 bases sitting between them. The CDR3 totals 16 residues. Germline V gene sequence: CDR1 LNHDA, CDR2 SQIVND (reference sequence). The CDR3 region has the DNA TGTGCCAGTATAACGAGTTTTAGAGTTAACACCGGGGAGCTGTTTTTT. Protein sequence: CASITSFRVNTGELFF.

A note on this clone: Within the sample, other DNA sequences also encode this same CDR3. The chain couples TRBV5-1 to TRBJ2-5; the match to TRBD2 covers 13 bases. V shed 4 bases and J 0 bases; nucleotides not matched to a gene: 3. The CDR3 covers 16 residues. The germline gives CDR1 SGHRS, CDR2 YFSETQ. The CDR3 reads CASSTGTSGNQETQYF. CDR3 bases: TGCGCCAGCAGCACCGGGACTAGCGGGAACCAAGAGACCCAGTACTTC.

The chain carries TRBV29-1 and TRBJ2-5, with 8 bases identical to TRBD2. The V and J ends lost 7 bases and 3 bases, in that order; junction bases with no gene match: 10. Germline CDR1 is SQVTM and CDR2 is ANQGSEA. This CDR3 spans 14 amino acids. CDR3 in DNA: TGCAGCGCCACCCCGGGGGGGGTGAAAGAGACCCAGTACTTC. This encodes CSATPGGVKETQYF.

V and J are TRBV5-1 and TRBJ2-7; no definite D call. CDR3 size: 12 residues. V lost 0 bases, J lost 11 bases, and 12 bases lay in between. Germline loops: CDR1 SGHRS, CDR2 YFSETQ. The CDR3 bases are TGCGCCAGCAGCTTGGCCGGCTCTGATGAGTACTTC. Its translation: CASSLAGSDEYF.

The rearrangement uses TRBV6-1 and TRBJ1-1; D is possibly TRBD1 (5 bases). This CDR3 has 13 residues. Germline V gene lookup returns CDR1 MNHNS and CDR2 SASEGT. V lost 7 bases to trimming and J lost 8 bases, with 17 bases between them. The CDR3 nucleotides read TGTGCCAGCACCCGAGGGACCCTGAACGAAGCTTTCTTT. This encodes CASTRGTLNEAFF.

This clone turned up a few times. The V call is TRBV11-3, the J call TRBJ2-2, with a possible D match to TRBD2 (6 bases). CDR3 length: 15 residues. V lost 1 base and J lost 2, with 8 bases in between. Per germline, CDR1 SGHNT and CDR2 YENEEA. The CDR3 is CASSLGGINTGELFF. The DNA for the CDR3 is TGTGCCAGCAGCTTAGGCGGGATCAACACCGGGGAGCTGTTTTTT.

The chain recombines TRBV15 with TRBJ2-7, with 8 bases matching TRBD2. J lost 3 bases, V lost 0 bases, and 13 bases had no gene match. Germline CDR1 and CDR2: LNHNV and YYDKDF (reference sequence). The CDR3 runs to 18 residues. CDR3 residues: CATSRDLRDSGVNYEQYF. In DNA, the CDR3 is TGTGCCACCAGCAGAGATCTTAGGGATAGCGGGGTCAACTACGAGCAGTACTTC.

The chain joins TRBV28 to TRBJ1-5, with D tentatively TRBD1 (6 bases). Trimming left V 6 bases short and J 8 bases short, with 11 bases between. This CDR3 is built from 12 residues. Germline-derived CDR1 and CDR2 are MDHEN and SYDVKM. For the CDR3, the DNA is TGTGCCAGCAGATCTAGGGGGGAGCCCCAGCATTTT. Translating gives CASRSRGEPQHF.

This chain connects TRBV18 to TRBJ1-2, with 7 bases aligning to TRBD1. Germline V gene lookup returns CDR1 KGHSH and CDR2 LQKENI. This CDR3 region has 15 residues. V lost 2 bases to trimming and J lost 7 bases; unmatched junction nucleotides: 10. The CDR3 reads CASSPRQGDDGGYTF. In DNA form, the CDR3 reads TGTGCCAGCTCACCAAGACAGGGTGACGATGGTGGCTACACCTTC.

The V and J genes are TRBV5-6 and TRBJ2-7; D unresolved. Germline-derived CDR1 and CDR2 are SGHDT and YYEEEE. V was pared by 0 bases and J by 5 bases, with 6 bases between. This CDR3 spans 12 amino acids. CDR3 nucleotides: TGTGCCAGCAGCTTGGGAGGTCACGAGCAGTACTTC. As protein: CASSLGGHEQYF.

The CDR3 nucleotides read TGCGCCAGCAGCCCCCTGGGGAGGAGCCAAGAGACCCAGTACTTC. It codes for CASSPLGRSQETQYF. The chain uses TRBV5-1 and TRBJ2-5; weak D call: TRBD2 (6 bases). Trimming shortened V by 4 bases and J by 1 base, and 14 bases separated the two germline ends. Germline V gene data show CDR1 as SGHRS and CDR2 as YFSETQ. The CDR3 is made up of 15 amino acids.

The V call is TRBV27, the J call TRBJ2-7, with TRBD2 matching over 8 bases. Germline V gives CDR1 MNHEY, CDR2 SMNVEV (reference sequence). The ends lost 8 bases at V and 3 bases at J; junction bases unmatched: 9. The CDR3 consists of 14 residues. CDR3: CASAREGPLYEQYF. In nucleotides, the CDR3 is TGTGCCAGCGCCCGGGAGGGACCTCTCTACGAGCAGTACTTC.

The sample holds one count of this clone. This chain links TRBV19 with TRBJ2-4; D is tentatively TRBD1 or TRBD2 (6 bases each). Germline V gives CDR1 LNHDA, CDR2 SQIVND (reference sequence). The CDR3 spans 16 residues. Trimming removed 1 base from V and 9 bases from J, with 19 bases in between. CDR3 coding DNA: TGTGCCAGTAGTATAGTATCGGGGGCTGAGGGGCGCATTCAGTACTTC. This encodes CASSIVSGAEGRIQYF.